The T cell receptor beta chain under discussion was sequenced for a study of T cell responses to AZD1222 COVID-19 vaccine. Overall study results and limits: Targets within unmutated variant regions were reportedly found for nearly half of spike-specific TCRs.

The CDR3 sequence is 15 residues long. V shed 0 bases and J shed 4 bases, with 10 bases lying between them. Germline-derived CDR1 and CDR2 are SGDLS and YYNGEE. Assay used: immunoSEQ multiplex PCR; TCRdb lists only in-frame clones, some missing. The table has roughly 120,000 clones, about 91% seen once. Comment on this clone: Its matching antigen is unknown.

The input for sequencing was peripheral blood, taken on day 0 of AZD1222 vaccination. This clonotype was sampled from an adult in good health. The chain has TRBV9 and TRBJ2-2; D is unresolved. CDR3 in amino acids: CASSVVQDSTGELFF. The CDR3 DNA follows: TGTGCCAGCAGCGTAGTGCAGGATAGCACCGGGGAGCTGTTTTTT.